A selection of T cell receptor beta chains follows, all from one sample in a study of patients and donors after allogeneic stem cell transplantation. TCRdb reprocessed the RT-PCR reads with MiXCR, giving one entry per CDR3 protein. Of about 210,000 distinct CDR3 sequences listed, around 41% are singletons. Material: blood, either unsorted or a sorted T cell fraction (not recorded which). These receptors all come from a human donor who was either an allogeneic HSCT recipient or a stem cell or donor lymphocyte infusion donor (not recorded which). It is not recorded whose cells these are; they may come from a transplant donor. Both conserved end residues are part of each CDR3. The D gene is left open where the match is weak. The size of a clone is reported for some rows only, either as once, few or many, or as a class for expanded clones.

>few|13|NA|TRBJ1-1|TRBV20-1
TGCAGTGCTGGAAGATTTCGGGACACTGAAGCTTTCTTT
CSAGRFRDTEAFF
>few|17|TRBD2|TRBJ2-1|TRBV7-2
TGTGCCAGCAGCTTAAAAGGGCTAGCGGGGGGTAGAAATGAGCAGTTCTTC
CASSLKGLAGGRNEQFF
>few|13|NA|TRBJ1-1|TRBV10-3
TGTGCCATGACCGAGAGCTTGAACACTGAAGCTTTCTTT
CAMTESLNTEAFF
>few|12|NA|TRBJ2-3|TRBV4-1
TGCGCCAGCAGCCAAATCCGGGATACGCAGTATTTT
CASSQIRDTQYF
>NA|13|NA|TRBJ2-2|TRBV20-1
TGCAGTGCTACATACAGGGTCACCGGGGAGCTGTTTTTT
CSATYRVTGELFF
>NA|14|NA|TRBJ1-3|TRBV19
TGTGCCAGTAGGCCTCGGGATACGGAAAACACCATATATTTT
CASRPRDTENTIYF
>NA|14|NA|TRBJ1-5|TRBV20-1
TGCAGTGCTCGACCCCCAGCCGGCAATCAGCCCCAGCATTTT
CSARPPAGNQPQHF
>NA|14|NA|TRBJ1-2|TRBV30
TGTGCCTGGAGCCCGGCGGGGGTGGCCTATGGCTACACCTTC
CAWSPAGVAYGYTF
>NA|11|NA|TRBJ2-7|TRBV20-1
TGCAGTGCTAGAGTCCCCTACGAGCAGTACTTC
CSARVPYEQYF
>NA|15|NA|TRBJ1-4|TRBV20-1
TGCAGTGCTAGAAGGGACATCCCAACTAATGAAAAACTGTTTTTT
CSARRDIPTNEKLFF
>NA|14|TRBD1|TRBJ2-2|TRBV4-2
TGTGCCAGCAGCCCAGGACAGGGAAGCGGGGAGCTGTTTTTT
CASSPGQGSGELFF
>few|16|NA|TRBJ1-6|TRBV6-6
TGTGCCAGCAGTTACATCTTTACAGGGAGTAATTCACCCCTCCACTTT
CASSYIFTGSNSPLHF
>many|13|TRBD1|TRBJ1-2|TRBV3-1
TGTGCCAGCAGCCAAATGGACAGGCATGGCTACACCTTC
CASSQMDRHGYTF
>NA|13|NA|TRBJ1-4|TRBV30
TGTGCCTGGAGTGGGGGACAAACGGAAAAACTGTTTTTT
CAWSGGQTEKLFF
>once|14|TRBD2|TRBJ2-1|TRBV20-1
TGCAGTGCTACCTCGGGGGGGCCGTACAATGAGCAGTTCTTC
CSATSGGPYNEQFF
>NA|12|NA|TRBJ1-5|TRBV20-1
TGCAGTGCTTGCCTTGGGGATCAGCCCCAGCATTTT
CSACLGDQPQHF
>few|13|NA|TRBJ1-2|TRBV20-1
TGCAGTGCGGGGGACCGCGACCCTCATGGCTACACCTTC
CSAGDRDPHGYTF
>few|14|TRBD1|TRBJ2-7|TRBV20-1
TGCAGTGCTAGAAAGGGACAGGAATACTACGAGCAGTACTTC
CSARKGQEYYEQYF
>few|15|NA|TRBJ1-2|TRBV20-1
TGCAGTGCTAGATCGGACCCTGATCTTTTCGTTGGCTACACCTTC
CSARSDPDLFVGYTF
>NA|14|NA|TRBJ2-7|TRBV12-3/TRBV12-4
TGTGCCAGCAGCCCTCCCACAGGGACCTACGAGCAGTACTTC
CASSPPTGTYEQYF
>few|12|NA|TRBJ1-6|TRBV20-1
TGCAGTGCTAGAGAGGCGGGTTTTCCCCTCCACTTT
CSAREAGFPLHF
>NA|17|TRBD2|TRBJ2-1|TRBV4-1
TGCGCCAGCAGCCAAGAGGGGACTAGCGGGGGCGGCAATGAGCAGTTCTTC
CASSQEGTSGGGNEQFF
>few|14|NA|TRBJ1-1|TRBV20-1
TGCAGTGCTAGGAACGGGCTTCGTAACACTGAAGCTTTCTTT
CSARNGLRNTEAFF
>few|14|TRBD1|TRBJ2-7|TRBV27
TGTGCCAGCAGTTCTGGGGACAGGGCCTACGAGCAGTACTTC
CASSSGDRAYEQYF
>NA|13|NA|TRBJ1-1|TRBV7-6
TGTGCCAGCAGCTTAGCGCTTGAAACTGAAGCTTTCTTT
CASSLALETEAFF
>few|16|TRBD1|TRBJ1-2|TRBV4-3
TGCGCCAGCAGCCAAGTGGGCGACAGGGATAGCTATGGCTACACCTTC
CASSQVGDRDSYGYTF
>NA|15|NA|TRBJ1-5|TRBV10-3
TGTGCCATCAGTGAGTCCTTGGGGACGGGGCAGCCCCAGCATTTT
CAISESLGTGQPQHF
>few|14|NA|TRBJ1-1|TRBV20-1
TGCAGTGCCATTGCGGGGCCTGGGGACACTGAAGCTTTCTTT
CSAIAGPGDTEAFF
>NA|11|NA|TRBJ2-7|TRBV14
TGTGCCAGCAGCCAAGATATAGAGCAGTACTTC
CASSQDIEQYF
>NA|18|TRBD1|TRBJ1-5|TRBV6-6
TGTGCCAGCAGTCCGGGACAGGGGGCCCAGTTTAGCAATCAGCCCCAGCATTTT
CASSPGQGAQFSNQPQHF
>NA|13|NA|TRBJ2-7|TRBV5-1
TGCGCCAGCAGCTTCGGATCGCATCCCGAGCAGCACTTC
CASSFGSHPEQHF